This TCR beta chain was documented in a study of early T cells in non-severe SARS-CoV-2 infection. Study in general: Sequencing input comprised bulk RNA from unsorted whole blood; chain pairing was not available.

This clonotype was observed at least ten times. Unique molecular identifiers were added to individual cDNA molecules. Each CDR3 protein is one row after TCRdb ran MiXCR on the 5' RACE reads. Among tens of thousands of distinct CDR3 sequences listed, 5.7% were seen once. J lost 3 bases, V lost 1 base, and 4 bases had no gene match. The CDR3 is 15 residues long. Per germline, CDR1 MGHRA and CDR2 YSYEKL. The sequenced sample was whole blood. This TCR came from an adult who was a healthcare worker with PCR-confirmed SARS-CoV-2 infection or an uninfected control (not recorded which). This chain joins TRBV4-1 and TRBJ1-2; TRBD1 matches 8 bases. This CDR3 reads CASSQAMDRDYGYTF. CDR3 in DNA: TGCGCCAGCAGCCAAGCCATGGACAGGGACTATGGCTACACCTTC.